This T cell receptor beta chain was found in a study of blood T cell repertoires in COVID-19. Study at large: Specimens from acute and convalescent COVID-19 originated in the United States, Italy and Spain. T cells, B-cell-depleted T cells, or PBMCs provided the cDNA or gDNA that served as material.

Authors' data handling: For nucleated cells, counts were estimated from reference gene primer amplification. The assay was immunoSEQ multiplex PCR, and TCRdb's table has in-frame clones only and misses some. V and J calls and clone size are given by that table; D and trimming were obtained from the DNA. The table lists around 370,000 clones, 90% of them singletons. CDR3 length equals 14 residues. Germline values: CDR1 SGHAT, CDR2 FQNNGV. Trimming removed 5 bases from V and 9 bases from J, with 14 bases in between. Specimen: peripheral blood. This receptor was taken from a man in his late teens or twenties with active or convalescent COVID-19. The V call is TRBV11-2, the J call TRBJ1-6; tentatively, D is TRBD1 (5 bases). The DNA of the CDR3 is TGTGCCAGCAGCCCCCGCCAGGGAATTTCACCCCTCCACTTT. This encodes CASSPRQGISPLHF.